This T cell receptor (beta chain) comes out of a study of control samples from healthy donors and cancer patients. Some clones are missing from TCRdb's copy, which holds only in-frame ones; the method was immunoSEQ multiplex PCR. Of 120,000 or so clones detected, more than 75% appear once; the ten largest clones hold about 2.7%. CDR3 length equals 16 residues. V was trimmed by 2 bases and J by 1 base, leaving 12 bases between them. The germline V gene has CDR1 SGHRS and CDR2 YFSETQ. This sequence joins TRBV5-1 and TRBJ1-4; D might be TRBD1 (6 bases). The source of this sequence is a man in his sixties in good health. Sequenced input: blood. In DNA, the CDR3 is TGCGCCAGCAGCTTCCAGGGGCAGGGAACTAATGAAAAACTGTTTTTT. This encodes CASSFQGQGTNEKLFF.